This TCR beta chain appears in the sequencing data of a study of blood T cell repertoires in COVID-19. Study at large: Both acute and convalescent COVID-19 samples were obtained from the United States, Italy and Spain. Sample material is recorded as cDNA or gDNA derived from T cells, B-cell-depleted T cells, or PBMCs.

Clinical history reported by participants formed the basis on which cohorts were assigned. Some clones are missing from TCRdb's copy, which holds only in-frame ones; the method was immunoSEQ multiplex PCR. This sample has 150,000 to 180,000 clones; around 84% occur once, and the top ten carry around 7%. Input material: PBMCs or T cells enriched from blood (not recorded which). This clonotype was obtained from a man in his fifties who had recovered from COVID-19.

The CDR3, as DNA: TGTGCCAGCAGCTCAGGGGGCCGGAGCACTGAAGCTTTCTTT. Protein sequence: CASSSGGRSTEAFF. The V and J genes are TRBV6-5 and TRBJ1-1, with 8 bases identical to TRBD1. The CDR3 is 14 amino acids. The germline gives CDR1 MNHEY, CDR2 SVGAGI. J gave up 4 bases and V 6 bases, and 7 bases lay outside the gene matches.